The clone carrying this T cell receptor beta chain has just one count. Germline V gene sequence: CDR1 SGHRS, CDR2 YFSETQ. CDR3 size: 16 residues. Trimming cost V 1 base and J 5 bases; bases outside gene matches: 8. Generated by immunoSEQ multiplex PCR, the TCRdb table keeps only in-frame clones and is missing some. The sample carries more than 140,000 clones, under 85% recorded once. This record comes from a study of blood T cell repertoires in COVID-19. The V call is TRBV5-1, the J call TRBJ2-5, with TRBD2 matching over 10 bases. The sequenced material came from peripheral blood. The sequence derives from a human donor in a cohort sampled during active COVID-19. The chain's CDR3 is CASSLIASGRGETQYF. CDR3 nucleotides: TGCGCCAGCAGCTTGATCGCTAGCGGGAGAGGTGAGACCCAGTACTTC.